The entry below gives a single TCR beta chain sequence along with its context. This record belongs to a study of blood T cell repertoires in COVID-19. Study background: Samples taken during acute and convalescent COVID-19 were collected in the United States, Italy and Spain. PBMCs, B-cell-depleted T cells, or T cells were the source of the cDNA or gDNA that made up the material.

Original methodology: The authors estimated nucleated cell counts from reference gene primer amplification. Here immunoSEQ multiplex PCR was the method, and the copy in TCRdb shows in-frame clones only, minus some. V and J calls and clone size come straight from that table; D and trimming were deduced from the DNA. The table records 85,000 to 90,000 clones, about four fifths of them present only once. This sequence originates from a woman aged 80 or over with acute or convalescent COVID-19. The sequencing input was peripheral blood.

CDR3 coding DNA: TGTGCCAGCAGCCCTCAGCCGGGTCTCCAAGAGACCCAGTACTTC. Residues: CASSPQPGLQETQYF. V gene TRBV11-2 combines with J gene TRBJ2-5; D gene ambiguous. V lost 5 bases and J lost 1, with 14 bases in between. The CDR3 has 15 residues. Looked up from germline, CDR1 is SGHAT and CDR2 is FQNNGV.